This T cell receptor (beta chain) originates from a study of T-cell memory formation after mild COVID-19. Findings and caveats of the study: Specificity for SARS-CoV-2 was not confirmed among the second-wave clones peaking on day 37. Clones shrinking between day 15 and 85 showed a balanced CD4/CD8 split, and those that grew later tilted toward CD4+. That cross-reactive memory joined was suggested by some responding clones appearing in pre-infection memory.

This clonotype appeared a few times. The antigen remains undetermined. MiXCR was run by TCRdb on the 5' RACE reads, yielding one entry per CDR3 protein. The sample holds around 300,000 distinct CDR3 sequences, roughly 13% seen once. Germline-derived CDR1 and CDR2 are SEHNR and FQNEAQ (reference sequence). Trimming shortened V by 5 bases and J by 8 bases, and 9 bases separated the two germline ends. The CDR3 loop spans 12 amino acids. This TCR derives from a man between 18 and 29 years old who had mild COVID-19 (a few samples of this study predate the infection). Cell type and time point are not known. Sequenced input: PBMCs or a T cell subset sorted from them (not recorded which). The chain links TRBV7-9 to TRBJ1-4; D remains unclear. The CDR3 DNA is TGTGCCAGCAGCAAGCCTCCAGAAAAACTGTTTTTT. Amino acid sequence: CASSKPPEKLFF.